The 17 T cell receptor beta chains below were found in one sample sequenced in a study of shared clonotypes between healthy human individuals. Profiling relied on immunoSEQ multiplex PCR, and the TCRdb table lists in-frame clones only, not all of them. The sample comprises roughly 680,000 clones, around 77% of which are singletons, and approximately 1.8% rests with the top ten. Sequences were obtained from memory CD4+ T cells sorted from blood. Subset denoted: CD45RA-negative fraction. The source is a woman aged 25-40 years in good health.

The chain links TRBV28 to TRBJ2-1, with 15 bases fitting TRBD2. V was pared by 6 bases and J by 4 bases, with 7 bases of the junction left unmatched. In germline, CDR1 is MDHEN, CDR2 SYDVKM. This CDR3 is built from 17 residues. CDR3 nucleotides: TGTGCCAGCAGCTTAGGGACTAGCGGGAGGAGGTACAATGAGCAGTTCTTC. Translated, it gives CASSLGTSGRRYNEQFF. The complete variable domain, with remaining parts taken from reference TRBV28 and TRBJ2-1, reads DVKVTQSSRYLVKRTGEKVFLECVQDMDHENMFWYRQDPGLGLRLIYFSYDVKMKEKGDIPEGYSVSREKKERFSLILESASTNQTSMYLCASSLGTSGRRYNEQFFGPGTRLTVL.

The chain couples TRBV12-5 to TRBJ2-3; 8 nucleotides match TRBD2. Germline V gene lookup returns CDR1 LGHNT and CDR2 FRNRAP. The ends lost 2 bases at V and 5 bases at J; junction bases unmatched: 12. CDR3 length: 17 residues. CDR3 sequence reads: CASGLSPRGGVKDTQYF. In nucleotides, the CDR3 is TGTGCTAGTGGTTTGTCCCCCCGGGGGGGGGTGAAAGATACGCAGTATTTT. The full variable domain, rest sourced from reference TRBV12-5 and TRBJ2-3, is DARVTQTPRHKVTEMGQEVTMRCQPILGHNTVFWYRQTMMQGLELLAYFRNRAPLDDSGMPKDRFSAEMPDATLATLKIQPSEPRDSAVYFCASGLSPRGGVKDTQYFGPGTRLTVL.

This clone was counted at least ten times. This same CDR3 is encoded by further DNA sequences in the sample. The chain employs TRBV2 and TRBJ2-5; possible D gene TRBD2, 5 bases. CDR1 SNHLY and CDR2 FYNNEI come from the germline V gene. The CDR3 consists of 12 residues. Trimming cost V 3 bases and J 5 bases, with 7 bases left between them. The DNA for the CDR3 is TGTGCCAGCAGTGAGAGGAGGGAGACCCAGTACTTC. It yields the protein CASSERRETQYF.

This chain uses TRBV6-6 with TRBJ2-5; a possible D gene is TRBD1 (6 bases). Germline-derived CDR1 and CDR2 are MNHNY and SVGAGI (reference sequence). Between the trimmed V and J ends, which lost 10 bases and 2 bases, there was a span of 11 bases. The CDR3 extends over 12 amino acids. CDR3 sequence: CATGTPQETQYF. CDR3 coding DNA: TGTGCCACCGGGACACCTCAAGAGACCCAGTACTTC.

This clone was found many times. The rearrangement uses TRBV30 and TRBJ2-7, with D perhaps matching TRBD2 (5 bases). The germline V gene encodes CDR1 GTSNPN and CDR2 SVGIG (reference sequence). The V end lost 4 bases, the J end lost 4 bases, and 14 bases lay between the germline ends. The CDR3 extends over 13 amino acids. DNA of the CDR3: TGTGCCTGGAAGCCGGGAATGAATTACGAGCAGTACTTC. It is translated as CAWKPGMNYEQYF.

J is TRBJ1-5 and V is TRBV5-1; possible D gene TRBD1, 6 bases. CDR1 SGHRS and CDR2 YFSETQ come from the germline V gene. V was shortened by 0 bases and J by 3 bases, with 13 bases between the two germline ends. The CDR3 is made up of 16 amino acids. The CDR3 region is CASSLGGASPNQPQHF. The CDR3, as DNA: TGCGCCAGCAGCTTGGGGGGGGCCAGTCCCAATCAGCCCCAGCATTTT.

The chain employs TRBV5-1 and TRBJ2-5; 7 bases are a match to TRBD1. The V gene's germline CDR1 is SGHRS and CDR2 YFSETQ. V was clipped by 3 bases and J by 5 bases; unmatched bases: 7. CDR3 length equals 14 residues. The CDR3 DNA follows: TGCGCCAGCAGCTCGAACAGGGGCAGGGAGACCCAGTACTTC. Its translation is CASSSNRGRETQYF.

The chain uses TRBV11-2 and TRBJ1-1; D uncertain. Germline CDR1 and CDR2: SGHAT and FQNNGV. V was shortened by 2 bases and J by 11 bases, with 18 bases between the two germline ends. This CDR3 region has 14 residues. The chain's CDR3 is CASSLQEIGVMAFF. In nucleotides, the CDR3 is TGTGCCAGCAGCTTACAGGAAATTGGTGTTATGGCTTTCTTT.

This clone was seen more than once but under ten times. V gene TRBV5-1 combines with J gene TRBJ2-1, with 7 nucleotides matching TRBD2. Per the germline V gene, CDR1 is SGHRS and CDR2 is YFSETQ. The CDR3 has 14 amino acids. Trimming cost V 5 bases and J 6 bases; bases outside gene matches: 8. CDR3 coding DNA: TGCGCCAGCAGGGGCGGGAGTCTCGGCAATGAGCAGTTCTTC. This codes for CASRGGSLGNEQFF. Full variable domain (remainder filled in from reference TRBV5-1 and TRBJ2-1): KAGVTQTPRYLIKTRGQQVTLSCSPISGHRSVSWYQQTPGQGLQFLFEYFSETQRNKGNFPGRFSGRQFSNSRSEMNVSTLELGDSALYLCASRGGSLGNEQFFGPGTRLTVL.

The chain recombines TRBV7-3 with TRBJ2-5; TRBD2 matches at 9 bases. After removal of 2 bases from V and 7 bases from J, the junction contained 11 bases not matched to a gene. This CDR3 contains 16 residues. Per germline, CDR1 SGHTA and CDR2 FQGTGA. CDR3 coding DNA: TGTGCCAGCAGCTTAGAGGCGGGAGGGTCCTTGGGGACCCAGTACTTC. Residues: CASSLEAGGSLGTQYF.

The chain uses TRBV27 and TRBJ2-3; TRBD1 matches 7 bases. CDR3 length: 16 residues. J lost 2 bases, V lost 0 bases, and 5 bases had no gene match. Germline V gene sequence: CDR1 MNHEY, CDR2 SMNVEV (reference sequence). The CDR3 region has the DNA TGTGCCAGCAGTTTATCGAGGGGACAGATCACAGATACGCAGTATTTT. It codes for CASSLSRGQITDTQYF.

Written as DNA, the CDR3 is TGTGCCAGTAGCCTGGACAGGGGGAAAGCTTTCTTT. Protein sequence: CASSLDRGKAFF. The chain employs TRBV19 and TRBJ1-1; TRBD1 agrees at 10 bases. This CDR3 is built from 12 residues. The V segment lost 6 bases and the J segment 9 bases; nucleotides outside the gene matches: 4. CDR1 LNHDA and CDR2 SQIVND come from the germline V gene (reference sequence).

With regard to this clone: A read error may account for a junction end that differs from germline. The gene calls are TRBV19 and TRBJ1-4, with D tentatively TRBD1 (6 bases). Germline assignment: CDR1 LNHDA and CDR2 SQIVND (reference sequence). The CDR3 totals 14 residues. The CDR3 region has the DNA TGTGCCAGTAGTCTGGACAGACTCGACGAACCTTACCATTTT. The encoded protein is CASSLDRLDEPYHF.

CDR3 sequence: CASTTGGHGYTF. The DNA for the CDR3 is TGTGCCAGCACTACAGGGGGTCATGGCTACACCTTC. The rearrangement uses TRBV25-1 and TRBJ1-2; 8 bases agree with TRBD1. Trimming at V came to 7 bases and at J to 6 bases, leaving 4 bases not matched to a gene. The germline V gene encodes CDR1 MGHDK and CDR2 SYGVNS. This CDR3 is 12 amino acids long.

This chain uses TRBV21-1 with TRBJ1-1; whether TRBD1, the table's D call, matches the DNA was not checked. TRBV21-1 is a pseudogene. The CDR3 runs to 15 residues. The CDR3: CASSALGYRGGKAFF. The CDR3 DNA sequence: TGTGCCAGCAGCGCCTTGGGGTACAGGGGAGGAAAAGCTTTCTTT.

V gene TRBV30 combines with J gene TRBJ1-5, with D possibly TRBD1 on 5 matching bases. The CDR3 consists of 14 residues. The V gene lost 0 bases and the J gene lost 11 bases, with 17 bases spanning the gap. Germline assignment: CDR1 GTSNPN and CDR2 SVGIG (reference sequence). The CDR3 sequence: CAWSVGSGSKAQHF. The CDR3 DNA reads TGTGCCTGGAGTGTGGGGTCAGGGAGTAAGGCCCAGCATTTT.

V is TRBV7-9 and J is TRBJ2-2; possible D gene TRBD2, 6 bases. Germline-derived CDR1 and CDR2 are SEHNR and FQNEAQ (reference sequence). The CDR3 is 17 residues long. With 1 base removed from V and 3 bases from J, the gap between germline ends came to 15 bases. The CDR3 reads CASSLEYGSFDTGELFF. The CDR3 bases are TGTGCCAGCAGCTTAGAATACGGGAGCTTCGACACCGGGGAGCTGTTTTTT.